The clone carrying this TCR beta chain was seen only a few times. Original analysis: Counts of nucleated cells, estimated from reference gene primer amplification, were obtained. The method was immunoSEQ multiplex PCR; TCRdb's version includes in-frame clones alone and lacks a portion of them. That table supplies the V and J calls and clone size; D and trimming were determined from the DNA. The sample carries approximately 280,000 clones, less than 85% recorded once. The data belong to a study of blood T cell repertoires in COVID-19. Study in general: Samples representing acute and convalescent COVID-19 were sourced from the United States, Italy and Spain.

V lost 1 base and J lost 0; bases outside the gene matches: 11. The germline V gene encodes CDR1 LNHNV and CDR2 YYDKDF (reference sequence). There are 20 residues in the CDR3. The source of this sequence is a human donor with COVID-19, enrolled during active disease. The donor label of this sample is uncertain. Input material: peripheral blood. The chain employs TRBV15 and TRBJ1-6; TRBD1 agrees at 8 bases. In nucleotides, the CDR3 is TGTGCCACCAGCAGAGGGACAGGGATAATGGGAAGCTCCTATAATTCACCCCTCCACTTT. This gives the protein CATSRGTGIMGSSYNSPLHF.